The sample holds a few counts of the clone carrying this T cell receptor beta chain. Antigen unknown. The same CDR3 also results from other DNA sequences found in this sample. The source of the sample is a study of T cells in localized non-small cell lung cancer. TCRdb's table, derived via immunoSEQ multiplex PCR, lists solely in-frame clones and lacks some. The sample includes 75,000 to 85,000 clones, over 75% of them seen just once. Study findings and constraints: For the top 100 tumor clones, a median roughly 53 also appeared in adjacent lung. Multi-region tumor sequencing was not done, so intratumor heterogeneity could not be excluded. A raised T cell density in blood coincided with lengthier overall survival. Uninvolved adjacent lung showed the highest T cell clonality, exceeding tumor.

The V gene lost 4 bases and the J gene lost 0 bases, with 14 bases spanning the gap. The CDR3 spans 16 residues. This TCR was recovered from a female donor at least 60 years old with stage I lung adenocarcinoma. Sequences were derived from peripheral blood, sampled before any cancer treatment. The chain links TRBV5-3 to TRBJ1-5; D might be TRBD1 (5 bases). TRBV5-3 is an open reading frame whose function is uncertain. The CDR3 loop reads CARSRAGPYSNQPQHF. For the CDR3, the DNA is TGTGCCAGAAGCAGGGCAGGGCCTTATAGCAATCAGCCCCAGCATTTT.